This TCR beta chain was retrieved from a study of beta chain features in type 1 diabetes. As for the study in general: Cell yields, gender and age were similar in healthy donors and patients.

Study results and limitations: It was not settled here whether HLA type affects TCRB rearrangement. Cells with high TCR expression could be over-represented by cDNA sequencing.

As concerns this clone: Antigen specificity is unknown.

As every portion of the isolated RNA was reverse transcribed, the sequencing read expressed TCRB transcripts. Using immunoSEQ multiplex PCR, the repertoire was profiled, and TCRdb retains in-frame clones only, with some absent. Among over 100,000 clones, almost 40% were seen once, and the ten largest hold approximately 0.065%. Researchers reported sorting CD4+ naive, central memory, regulatory and stem cell-like memory cells via CD45RO/CCR7/CD25/CD127/CD95/CD27. The sample was stem cell memory CD4+ T cells from blood. This TCR derives from a woman aged 18-29 years in good health.

The CDR3: CASSRDRGSGANVLTF. The CDR3 nucleotides read TGTGCCAGTAGTAGGGACAGGGGCTCTGGGGCCAACGTCCTGACTTTC. The chain couples TRBV19 to TRBJ2-6; TRBD1 matches 10 bases. The J segment lost 0 bases and the V segment lost 4 bases, leaving 0 bases of the junction unmatched. CDR1 is LNHDA, CDR2 SQIVND, per germline (reference sequence). The CDR3 runs to 16 residues.